This TCR beta chain was identified during a study of OX40 agonist ivuxolimab in advanced cancers. Assay: immunoSEQ multiplex PCR; the TCRdb copy retains only in-frame clones and omits some. There are approximately 100,000 clones in the sample; around 90% occur only once, and 0.7% to 0.9% lies in the top ten. Germline CDR1 and CDR2: LNHDA and SQIVND (reference sequence). The CDR3 length is 13 residues. V lost 6 bases to trimming and J lost 0 bases, with 8 bases between them. The clonotype comes from an adult with an advanced solid tumor such as melanoma, head and neck, liver or kidney cancer. The chain carries TRBV19 and TRBJ2-5; TRBD1 is a possible D gene (5 bases). This specimen consisted of CD4+ or CD8+ T cells sorted from blood, obtained in a trial of the OX40 agonist ivuxolimab. The CDR3, as DNA: TGTGCCAGTAGCGACAGCGACCAAGAGACCCAGTACTTC. Amino acids: CASSDSDQETQYF.